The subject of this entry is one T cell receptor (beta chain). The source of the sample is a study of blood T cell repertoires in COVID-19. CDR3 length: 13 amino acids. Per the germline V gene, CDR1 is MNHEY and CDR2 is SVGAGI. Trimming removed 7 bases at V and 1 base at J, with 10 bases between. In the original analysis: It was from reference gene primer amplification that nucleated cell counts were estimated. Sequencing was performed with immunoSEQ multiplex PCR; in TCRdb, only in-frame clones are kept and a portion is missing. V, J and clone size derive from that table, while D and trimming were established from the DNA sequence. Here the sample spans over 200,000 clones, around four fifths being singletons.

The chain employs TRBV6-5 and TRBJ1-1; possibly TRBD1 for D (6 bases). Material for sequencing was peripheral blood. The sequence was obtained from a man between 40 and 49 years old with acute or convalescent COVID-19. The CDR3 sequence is CASTMTGNTEAFF. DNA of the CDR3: TGTGCCAGCACCATGACAGGGAACACTGAAGCTTTCTTT.